This T cell receptor (beta chain) was captured in a study of high-grade serous ovarian cancer treatment subgroups. Whole-study results and caveats: TCR clonal relatedness correlated positively with neoantigen level. CDR1 and CDR2 were left unanalyzed; analyses focused on CDR3.

The V and J ends lost 0 bases and 7 bases, in that order; junction bases with no gene match: 7. The CDR3 extends over 16 amino acids. CDR1 is SGHRS, CDR2 YFSETQ, per germline. The count of this clone is one. The target antigen is unknown. Produced via immunoSEQ multiplex PCR; TCRdb's table is partial and in-frame only. The sample has about 3,900 clones, about 80% seen once. Tumor samples were obtained before definitive surgery or chemotherapy. The sample taken for sequencing was tumor tissue. This chain connects TRBV5-1 to TRBJ2-5, with TRBD2 identical over 12 bases. This TCR was recovered from a human donor with high-grade serous ovarian cancer. The CDR3 is CASSLDASGGAGTQYF. CDR3 DNA: TGCGCCAGCAGCTTGGATGCTAGCGGGGGGGCCGGGACCCAGTACTTC.